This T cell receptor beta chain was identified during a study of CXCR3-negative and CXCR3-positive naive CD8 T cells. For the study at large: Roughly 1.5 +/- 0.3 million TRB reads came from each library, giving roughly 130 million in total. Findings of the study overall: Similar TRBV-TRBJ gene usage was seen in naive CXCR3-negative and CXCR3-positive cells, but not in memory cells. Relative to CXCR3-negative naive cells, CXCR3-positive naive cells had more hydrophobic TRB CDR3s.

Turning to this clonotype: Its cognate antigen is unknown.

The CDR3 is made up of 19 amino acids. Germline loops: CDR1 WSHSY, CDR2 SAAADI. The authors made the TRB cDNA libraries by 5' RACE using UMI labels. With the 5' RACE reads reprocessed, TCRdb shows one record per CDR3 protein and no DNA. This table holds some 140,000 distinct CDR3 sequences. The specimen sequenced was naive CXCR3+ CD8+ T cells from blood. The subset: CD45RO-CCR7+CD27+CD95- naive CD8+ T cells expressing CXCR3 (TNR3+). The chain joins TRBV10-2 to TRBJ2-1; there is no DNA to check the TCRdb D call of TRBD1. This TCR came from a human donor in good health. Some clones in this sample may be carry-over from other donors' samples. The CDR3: CASSLEPGQGSILYNEQFF.